Following are 9 T cell receptor beta chains from one sample sequenced in a study of blood T cell repertoires in COVID-19. The method was immunoSEQ multiplex PCR; TCRdb's version includes in-frame clones alone and lacks a portion of them. The profile shows fewer than 500,000 clones, approximately 90% of them singletons. The sample consisted of PBMCs or T cells enriched from blood (not recorded which). These receptors all stem from a man younger than 40 who had recovered from COVID-19.

V and J are TRBV28 and TRBJ1-2, with D perhaps matching TRBD1 (5 bases). Germline V CDR1 and CDR2: MDHEN, SYDVKM. The CDR3 length is 15 residues. Trimming took 7 bases from V and 4 from J, leaving 19 bases between them. The CDR3 nucleotides read TGTGCCAGCACCCCGCTCGGGGGGAGCTCCTATGGCTACACCTTC. Protein: CASTPLGGSSYGYTF.

This rearrangement joins TRBV12-3 or TRBV12-4 to TRBJ2-1; tentatively, D is TRBD1 (6 bases). The CDR3 has 13 amino acids. Trimming took 6 bases from V and 15 from J, leaving 21 bases between them. CDR3 DNA: TGTGCCAGCAGCCCCCAGGACAGAGCAAGCATGTTCTTC. It translates to CASSPQDRASMFF.

This clone was seen a few times. The chain is built from TRBV12-5 and TRBJ1-1; 7 nucleotides match TRBD1. Germline CDR1 reads LGHNT; CDR2 reads FRNRAP. V was pared by 5 bases and J by 11 bases, with 8 bases of the junction left unmatched. This CDR3 is built from 12 residues. In nucleotides, the CDR3 is TGTGCTAGTGGTACCGAGACAGGGATGGCTTTCTTT. Protein: CASGTETGMAFF.

The rearrangement joins TRBV7-9 to TRBJ1-1; D is possibly TRBD1 (5 bases). Germline CDR1 and CDR2: SEHNR and FQNEAQ (reference sequence). V gave up 5 bases and J gave up 3 bases, with 7 bases separating them. CDR3 size: 12 residues. The CDR3 bases are TGTGCCAGCAGCCAGACAGACACTGAAGCTTTCTTT. The encoded protein is CASSQTDTEAFF.

The V and J genes are TRBV18 and TRBJ2-2; a weak D match, TRBD2 (6 bases). V lost 3 bases to trimming and J lost 0 bases, with 11 bases between them. Germline V CDR1 and CDR2: KGHSH, LQKENI. The CDR3 runs to 16 residues. The CDR3 loop reads CASSPRGTANTGELFF. CDR3 coding DNA: TGTGCCAGCTCACCCCGGGGGACTGCGAACACCGGGGAGCTGTTTTTT. The variable domain in full, completed from reference TRBV18 and TRBJ2-2, reads NAGVMQNPRHLVRRRGQEARLRCSPMKGHSHVYWYRQLPEEGLKFMVYLQKENIIDESGMPKERFSAEFPKEGPSILRIQQVVRGDSAAYFCASSPRGTANTGELFFGEGSRLTVL.

V usage is TRBV18 and J usage is TRBJ2-1; TRBD2 matches at 9 bases. Per the germline V gene, CDR1 is KGHSH and CDR2 is LQKENI. The CDR3 extends over 16 amino acids. J gave up 2 bases and V 3 bases, and 5 bases lay outside the gene matches. CDR3 nucleotides: TGTGCCAGCTCACCTGGGGCGGGAGGGACCTACAATGAGCAGTTCTTC. Translating it yields CASSPGAGGTYNEQFF.

V is TRBV24-1 and J is TRBJ2-1; 11 bases fit TRBD2. Germline V gene data show CDR1 as KGHDR and CDR2 as SFDVKD. This CDR3 is built from 17 residues. Trimming at V came to 3 bases and at J to 0 bases, leaving 3 bases not matched to a gene. CDR3: CATSDPTSGSSYNEQFF. Written as DNA, the CDR3 is TGTGCCACCAGTGATCCCACTAGCGGGAGCTCCTACAATGAGCAGTTCTTC.

This rearrangement joins TRBV6-1 to TRBJ2-3; 9 nucleotides align to TRBD1. The CDR3 totals 17 residues. Germline V gives CDR1 MNHNS, CDR2 SASEGT. The V gene end was trimmed by 1 base and the J gene end by 3 bases; junction bases not matched to a gene: 8. In DNA, the CDR3 is TGTGCCAGCAGTGAAGTGACAGGGGGGCGTTGGACAGATACGCAGTATTTT. Its translation: CASSEVTGGRWTDTQYF.

This clone was observed a few times. Written as DNA, the CDR3 is TGTGCCAGCAGGAAAACAGGGGTTGATCAGCCCCAGCATTTT. Encoded protein: CASRKTGVDQPQHF. The gene calls are TRBV28 and TRBJ1-5, with 7 bases fitting TRBD1. With V trimmed by 6 bases and J by 5 bases, 7 bases remained unmatched. The CDR3 totals 14 residues. The germline CDR1 and CDR2 sequences are MDHEN and SYDVKM.